Below, 20 T cell receptor beta chains from the same sample are listed, as sequenced in a study of vaccination and CD4 T cells after COVID-19. Treatment in this sample: approximately nine-day PBMC culture with coronavirus spike peptide pools or control peptides (ViraFEST assay). Sequenced with the Oncomine TCR Beta short-read assay was DNA taken from cultured CD4+ T cells. TCRdb independently ran MiXCR on the PCR reads; one entry per CDR3 protein. The data show around 13,000 distinct CDR3 sequences, with approximately 52% seen just once and 16% held by the top ten. These receptors' targets are unknown. The specimen was CD4+ T cells from blood, cultured in vitro. The receptors come from a human donor who had recovered from COVID-19.

Only one count was recorded for this clonotype. J is TRBJ2-3 and V is TRBV15; D gene uncertain. Germline CDR1 reads LNHNV; CDR2 reads YYDKDF (reference sequence). CDR3 length equals 12 residues. V lost 0 bases and J 11 bases, leaving 9 bases between the germline ends. The CDR3 DNA sequence: TGTGCCACCAGCAGAGATCGCCAGGTGCAGTATTTT. It yields the protein CATSRDRQVQYF.

This rearrangement joins TRBV20-1 to TRBJ2-3; TRBD2 agrees at 8 bases. CDR3 length: 11 residues. Germline CDR1 and CDR2: DFQATT and SNEGSKA (reference sequence). The junction had 4 bases not matched to a gene; V was cut back by 3 bases and J by 11 bases. The CDR3 DNA reads as TGCAGTGCTAGTTTCACTAGCGGGCAGTATTTT. Translated: CSASFTSGQYF.

The chain carries TRBV7-6 and TRBJ2-3, with D perhaps matching TRBD2 (6 bases). The germline gives CDR1 SGHVS, CDR2 FNYEAQ. This CDR3 has 13 amino acids. Deletions cut 8 bases from V and 1 base from J, with 10 bases between. CDR3 residues: CASRPSGTDTQYF. For the CDR3, the DNA is TGTGCCAGCCGTCCTAGCGGCACAGATACGCAGTATTTT.

This clonotype was found a few times. The chain carries TRBV19 and TRBJ1-5; the D gene is possibly TRBD1 (5 bases). V lost 10 bases and J 1 base, leaving 8 bases between the germline ends. There are 12 residues in the CDR3. CDR1 and CDR2 from the germline V gene are LNHDA and SQIVND (reference sequence). The CDR3, as DNA: TGTGCCACACGGGACAGCAATCAGCCCCAGCATTTT. Its protein product is CATRDSNQPQHF.

In its sample, this clonotype is large. The rearrangement joins TRBV12-3 or TRBV12-4 to TRBJ2-3; TRBD2 matches at 8 bases. The CDR3 contains 16 residues. Germline trimming cut 6 bases from V and 1 base from J; bases unmatched to any gene: 9. CDR3 DNA sequence: TGTGCCAGCAGCCGGAGGATGACTAGCGGCACAGATACGCAGTATTTT. Amino acid sequence: CASSRRMTSGTDTQYF.

The rearrangement uses TRBV30 and TRBJ2-5, with 7 positions matching TRBD1. This CDR3 spans 14 amino acids. The V segment lost 2 bases and the J segment 1 base; nucleotides outside the gene matches: 4. The germline V gene encodes CDR1 GTSNPN and CDR2 SVGIG (reference sequence). The CDR3 DNA is TGTGCCTGGAGTAGGGGGCCCGGCCAAGAGACCCAGTACTTC. This codes for CAWSRGPGQETQYF. The whole variable domain, remainder taken from reference TRBV30 and TRBJ2-5, is SQTIHQWPATLVQPVGSPLSLECTVEGTSNPNLYWYRQAAGRGLQLLFYSVGIGQISSEVPQNLSASRPQDRQFILSSKKLLLSDSGFYLCAWSRGPGQETQYFGPGTRLLVL.

In this sample, this clonotype turned up a few times. The chain has TRBV5-4 and TRBJ1-6; 8 bases are shared with TRBD1. CDR3 length: 13 amino acids. Germline CDR1 reads SGHNT; CDR2 reads YYREEE (reference sequence). The ends lost 3 bases at V and 8 bases at J; junction bases unmatched: 1. The CDR3 DNA reads as TGTGCCAGCAGCTGGGACAGGTATTCACCCCTCCACTTT. This codes for CASSWDRYSPLHF.

The CDR3 DNA is TGTGCCACCAGCAGAGATAGGGGGGGGCACGAGCAGTACTTC. This gives the protein CATSRDRGGHEQYF. The chain joins TRBV15 to TRBJ2-7; D possibly corresponds to TRBD2 (7 bases). The ends were cut back, 0 bases at V and 5 bases at J, with 11 bases in the middle. Germline CDR1 LNHNV, CDR2 YYDKDF (reference sequence). This CDR3 contains 14 residues.

This chain links TRBV28 with TRBJ1-5; D possibly corresponds to TRBD1 (6 bases). Germline V gene data show CDR1 as MDHEN and CDR2 as SYDVKM. Trimming left V 2 bases short and J 3 bases short, with 11 bases between. The CDR3 sequence is 15 residues long. CDR3 sequence: CASSLAGAHNQPQHF. DNA for the CDR3: TGTGCCAGCAGTTTAGCAGGGGCCCACAATCAGCCCCAGCATTTT.

This sequence joins TRBV20-1 and TRBJ2-5, with TRBD2 matching over 11 bases. V was clipped by 4 bases and J by 0 bases; unmatched bases: 16. The germline V gene has CDR1 DFQATT and CDR2 SNEGSKA (reference sequence). The CDR3 runs 19 residues. CDR3 DNA sequence: TGCAGTGCTACCGCCCCTTCTGGGCTAGCGGGAGGACACCAAGAGACCCAGTACTTC. It is translated as CSATAPSGLAGGHQETQYF.

The rearrangement uses TRBV11-2 and TRBJ2-4, with D hard to call. Deletions cut 5 bases from V and 3 bases from J, with 14 bases between. Germline CDR1 reads SGHAT; CDR2 reads FQNNGV. This CDR3 contains 15 residues. The CDR3 nucleotides are TGTGCCAGCAGCCTCCCCGGACGTGGCAAAAACATTCAGTACTTC. Translating it yields CASSLPGRGKNIQYF. The full variable domain, completed using reference TRBV11-2 and TRBJ2-4, is EAGVAQSPRYKIIEKRQSVAFWCNPISGHATLYWYQQILGQGPKLLIQFQNNGVVDDSQLPKDRFSAERLKGVDSTLKIQPAKLEDSAVYLCASSLPGRGKNIQYFGAGTRLSVL.

The gene calls are TRBV5-1 and TRBJ2-7, with a weak D call TRBD1 (6 bases). Germline loops: CDR1 SGHRS, CDR2 YFSETQ. This CDR3 spans 13 amino acids. V was clipped by 2 bases and J by 4 bases, with 10 bases between them. The DNA of the CDR3 is TGCGCCAGCAGCTTCGGACAGACTTACGAGCAGTACTTC. Amino acids: CASSFGQTYEQYF.

This clonotype was detected only a few times. The chain employs TRBV20-1 and TRBJ2-2; weak D call: TRBD1 (6 bases). This CDR3 region has 14 residues. CDR1 is DFQATT, CDR2 SNEGSKA, per germline (reference sequence). V gave up 5 bases and J gave up 3 bases, with 13 bases separating them. The CDR3 DNA follows: TGCAGTGCTCCACGGACAGATCACACCGGGGAGCTGTTTTTT. Its protein product is CSAPRTDHTGELFF.

The J gene is TRBJ2-7, the V gene TRBV6-1; 12 positions agree with TRBD1. V was pared by 9 bases and J by 5 bases, with 14 bases of the junction left unmatched. The CDR3 runs to 16 residues. Germline loops: CDR1 MNHNS, CDR2 SASEGT. CDR3 DNA sequence: TGTGCCAGTACTGGGACAGGGGGCCGAGCCTTGAACGAGCAGTACTTC. The encoded protein is CASTGTGGRALNEQYF.

The rearrangement joins TRBV27 to TRBJ2-3; D not resolved. CDR3 length: 15 residues. CDR1 MNHEY and CDR2 SMNVEV come from the germline V gene (reference sequence). Trimming shortened V by 1 base and J by 4 bases, and 12 bases separated the two germline ends. DNA for the CDR3: TGTGCCAGCAGTTTATTTAGGAGACGCCCAGATACGCAGTATTTT. This sequence encodes CASSLFRRRPDTQYF.

This clonotype was detected a few times. The chain couples TRBV10-1 to TRBJ1-5; a weak D match, TRBD1 (5 bases). The CDR3 has 14 residues. Germline lookup yields CDR1 WNHNN and CDR2 SYGVQD (reference sequence). The V and J ends lost 6 bases and 4 bases respectively, with 13 bases between them. The CDR3 is CASSVRDGNQPQHF. The CDR3 nucleotides read TGCGCCAGCAGCGTCCGGGACGGGAATCAGCCCCAGCATTTT.

The chain uses TRBV7-6 and TRBJ1-4; D is unclear. The CDR3 has 15 amino acids. Germline assignment: CDR1 SGHVS and CDR2 FNYEAQ. Trimming shortened V by 1 base and J by 3 bases, and 9 bases separated the two germline ends. The CDR3 protein is CASSLEYGSNEKLFF. The CDR3 bases are TGTGCCAGCAGCTTAGAGTACGGATCTAATGAAAAACTGTTTTTT.

V gene TRBV30 combines with J gene TRBJ2-5, with TRBD1 matching over 8 bases. The V segment lost 5 bases and the J segment 4 bases; nucleotides outside the gene matches: 6. The germline gives CDR1 GTSNPN, CDR2 SVGIG (reference sequence). This CDR3 comprises 13 residues. The CDR3 nucleotides are TGTGCCTGGGGACAGGGTGAGGGAGAGACCCAGTACTTC. Residues: CAWGQGEGETQYF.

The chain uses TRBV6-1 and TRBJ2-1; TRBD2 is a possible D gene (6 bases). Looked up from germline, CDR1 is MNHNS and CDR2 is SASEGT. The germline V and J ends were trimmed by 6 bases and 9 bases, with 9 bases remaining between them. This CDR3 is built from 11 residues. CDR3 protein: CASRRDPEQFF. DNA for the CDR3: TGTGCCAGCAGGCGGGACCCTGAGCAGTTCTTC.

In its sample, this clonotype was seen once. The chain links TRBV20-1 to TRBJ2-1, with 8 bases aligning to TRBD2. Per germline, CDR1 DFQATT and CDR2 SNEGSKA (reference sequence). CDR3 size: 14 residues. V shed 2 bases, J shed 6 bases, and the junction held 6 bases outside the gene matches. CDR3 sequence (DNA): TGCAGTGCTAGACCGGGAGGGCCCTTCAATGAGCAGTTCTTC. Its translation: CSARPGGPFNEQFF.